Listed here are 19 T cell receptor beta chains from one sample, sequenced in a study of CD8 T cells in Susac syndrome. Random hexamers served to reverse transcribe roughly 0.45 to 1 ug RNA. One entry per CDR3 protein results from TCRdb running MiXCR on the immunoSEQ multiplex PCR reads. The sample holds 150,000 or so distinct CDR3 sequences, roughly 96% seen once. Source material: CD4+ T cells from PBMCs. The receptors come from a human donor with Susac syndrome.

The gene calls are TRBV12-3 or TRBV12-4 and TRBJ2-7, with 7 bases that match TRBD2. Trimming at V came to 5 bases and at J to 1 base, leaving 2 bases not matched to a gene. The CDR3 has 13 amino acids. The CDR3 DNA reads as TGTGCCAGCAGTCAAGCGGGGTCCTACGAGCAGTACTTC. This gives the protein CASSQAGSYEQYF.

The chain uses TRBV12-3 or TRBV12-4 and TRBJ2-7, with 9 nucleotides matching TRBD2. With V trimmed by 2 bases and J by 2 bases, 1 base remained unmatched. The CDR3 has 14 amino acids. The CDR3 bases are TGTGCCAGCAGTTTATCTAGCGGGACCTACGAGCAGTACTTC. Its translation: CASSLSSGTYEQYF.

This chain uses TRBV3-1 with TRBJ2-1; D ambiguous. Trimming removed 4 bases at V and 0 bases at J, with 13 bases between. The CDR3 consists of 16 residues. Per the germline V gene, CDR1 is LGHDT and CDR2 is YNNKEL (reference sequence). CDR3: CASSLRTSSSYNEQFF. CDR3 DNA: TGTGCCAGCAGCCTACGTACGAGTAGCTCCTACAATGAGCAGTTCTTC.

The CDR3 loop reads CASSRGSNTEAFF. The CDR3 DNA reads as TGTGCCAGCAGCCGGGGGTCGAACACTGAAGCTTTCTTT. The chain links TRBV6-4 to TRBJ1-1; possible D gene TRBD1, 5 bases. The CDR3 runs 13 residues. Germline V gene lookup returns CDR1 MRHNA and CDR2 SNTAGT. Trimming took off 6 bases at V and 1 base at J, with 9 bases between the two ends.

The sample holds one count of this clonotype. V usage is TRBV7-2 and J usage is TRBJ2-7; TRBD2 agrees at 12 bases. The CDR3 has 15 amino acids. The V segment lost 7 bases and the J segment 3 bases; nucleotides outside the gene matches: 7. Germline V gene lookup returns CDR1 SGHTA and CDR2 FQGNSA. In nucleotides, the CDR3 is TGTGCCAGCAACCTAGCGGGGGGGCCCTTCTACGAGCAGTACTTC. Its protein product is CASNLAGGPFYEQYF.

The chain links TRBV3-1 to TRBJ2-1; 7 bases are a match to TRBD2. J lost 4 bases, V lost 0 bases, and 9 bases had no gene match. The CDR3 sequence is 17 residues long. Germline-derived CDR1 and CDR2 are LGHDT and YNNKEL (reference sequence). The chain's CDR3 is CASSQDLALAEYNEQFF. CDR3 nucleotides: TGTGCCAGCAGCCAAGATCTTGCGCTAGCGGAGTACAATGAGCAGTTCTTC.

The V and J genes are TRBV15 and TRBJ2-7; TRBD1 agrees at 9 bases. J was trimmed by 6 bases and V by 1 base; bases with no gene match: 4. The CDR3 is made up of 14 amino acids. Germline CDR1 is LNHNV and CDR2 is YYDKDF (reference sequence). This CDR3 reads CATSRVRDRAEQYF. CDR3 DNA: TGTGCCACCAGCAGAGTCCGGGACAGGGCCGAGCAGTACTTC.

The V and J genes are TRBV4-3 and TRBJ2-2; D is uncertain. Looked up from germline, CDR1 is LGHNA and CDR2 is YSLEER. The CDR3 has 12 residues. The V gene lost 3 bases and the J gene lost 6 bases, with 5 bases spanning the gap. CDR3 sequence (DNA): TGCGCCAGCAGCCAGCAGTCCGGGGAGCTGTTTTTT. As protein: CASSQQSGELFF.

The rearrangement joins TRBV5-4 to TRBJ2-5; a weak D match, TRBD1 (6 bases). The CDR3 extends over 17 amino acids. V was pared by 4 bases and J by 2 bases, with 21 bases between. CDR1 and CDR2 from the germline V gene are SGHNT and YYREEE (reference sequence). CDR3 region: CASSLWIRTVHQETQYF. The DNA for the CDR3 is TGTGCCAGCAGCCTGTGGATCCGGACAGTCCATCAAGAGACCCAGTACTTC.

The gene calls are TRBV5-1 and TRBJ1-6; tentative D call: TRBD1 (6 bases). The CDR3 length is 14 residues. The V gene lost 0 bases and the J gene lost 10 bases, with 11 bases spanning the gap. CDR1 and CDR2 (germline): SGHRS, YFSETQ. CDR3: CASSLEGGQSPLHF. The CDR3 coding sequence is TGCGCCAGCAGCTTGGAAGGGGGGCAATCACCCCTCCACTTT.

The count of this clonotype is one. The genes are TRBV5-8 and TRBJ1-4; D unresolved. The CDR3 runs 11 residues. V lost 5 bases to trimming and J lost 8 bases, with 7 bases between them. Germline V gives CDR1 SGHTS, CDR2 YDEGEE. CDR3 in DNA: TGTGCCAGCAGTCCAGTGGAAAAACTGTTTTTT. Its protein product is CASSPVEKLFF.

CDR3 sequence: CASSSSRSENYEQYF. CDR3 nucleotide sequence: TGTGCCAGCAGTTCCAGTCGCAGTGAGAACTACGAGCAGTACTTC. The chain recombines TRBV12-3 or TRBV12-4 with TRBJ2-7; D is unresolved. This CDR3 region has 15 residues. V lost 4 bases to trimming and J lost 3 bases, with 16 bases between them.

This sequence joins TRBV6-4 and TRBJ1-1; no clear D. The CDR3 loop spans 12 amino acids. V lost 10 bases to trimming and J lost 5 bases, with 14 bases between them. Germline V gene sequence: CDR1 MRHNA, CDR2 SNTAGT. The CDR3 sequence: CATSNQGTEAFF. The CDR3 nucleotides are TGTGCCACGTCGAACCAAGGGACTGAAGCTTTCTTT.

The V call is TRBV29-1, the J call TRBJ2-1; 11 bases agree with TRBD2. Germline values: CDR1 SQVTM, CDR2 ANQGSEA. V lost 7 bases and J lost 1; bases outside the gene matches: 12. The CDR3 sequence is 17 residues long. The CDR3 DNA is TGCAGCGCCCCCCTAGCGGGGGGCTTAGGTTCCTACAATGAGCAGTTCTTC. Protein sequence: CSAPLAGGLGSYNEQFF.

The V gene is TRBV4-1, the J gene TRBJ2-7, with D perhaps matching TRBD1 (5 bases). The CDR3 length is 14 residues. In germline, CDR1 is MGHRA, CDR2 YSYEKL. V lost 3 bases and J lost 0, with 9 bases in between. The CDR3 DNA is TGCGCCAGCAGCCAGACAGTTAACTCCTACGAGCAGTACTTC. Its protein product is CASSQTVNSYEQYF.

This sequence joins TRBV20-1 and TRBJ1-5; D ambiguous. This CDR3 has 12 amino acids. Trimming pared 5 bases from V and 2 bases from J, leaving 7 bases between. Germline CDR1 reads DFQATT; CDR2 reads SNEGSKA (reference sequence). The CDR3 DNA reads TGCAGTGCTCGTGCGGGCAATCAGCCCCAGCATTTT. As protein: CSARAGNQPQHF.

The gene calls are TRBV9 and TRBJ1-2; 9 bases are shared with TRBD1. The CDR3 runs 15 residues. Germline-derived CDR1 and CDR2 are SGDLS and YYNGEE. Trimming cost V 3 bases and J 5 bases; bases outside gene matches: 8. This CDR3 reads CASSGTGGRGYGYTF. CDR3 in DNA: TGTGCCAGCAGCGGTACAGGGGGCCGAGGGTATGGCTACACCTTC.

The chain is built from TRBV20-1 and TRBJ2-5, with D possibly TRBD2 on 7 matching bases. The CDR3 totals 12 residues. V was cut by 4 bases and J by 5 bases, with 11 bases left in between. Germline-derived CDR1 and CDR2 are DFQATT and SNEGSKA (reference sequence). CDR3 nucleotides: TGCAGTGCTATACAGGGAGGGGAGACCCAGTACTTC. Residues: CSAIQGGETQYF.

V usage is TRBV5-4 and J usage is TRBJ2-2; D possibly uses TRBD1 or TRBD2 (5 bases each). In germline, CDR1 is SGHNT, CDR2 YYREEE (reference sequence). Trimming stripped 4 bases from V and 1 base from J, with 14 bases between. This CDR3 has 16 amino acids. CDR3 residues: CASSGPGPMNTGELFF. In DNA form, the CDR3 reads TGTGCCAGCAGCGGACCGGGACCCATGAACACCGGGGAGCTGTTTTTT.